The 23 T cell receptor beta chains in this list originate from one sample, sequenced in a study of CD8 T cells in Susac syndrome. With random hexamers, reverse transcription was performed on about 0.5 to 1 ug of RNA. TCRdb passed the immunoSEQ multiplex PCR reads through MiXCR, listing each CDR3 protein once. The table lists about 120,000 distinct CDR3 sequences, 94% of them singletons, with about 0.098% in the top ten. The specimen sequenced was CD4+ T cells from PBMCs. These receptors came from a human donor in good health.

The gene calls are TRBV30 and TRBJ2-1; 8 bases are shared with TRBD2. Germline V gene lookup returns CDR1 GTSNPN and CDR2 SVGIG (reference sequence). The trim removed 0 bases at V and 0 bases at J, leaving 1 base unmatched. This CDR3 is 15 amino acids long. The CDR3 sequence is CAWSVGTSSYNEQFF. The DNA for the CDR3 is TGTGCCTGGAGTGTGGGGACTAGCTCCTACAATGAGCAGTTCTTC.

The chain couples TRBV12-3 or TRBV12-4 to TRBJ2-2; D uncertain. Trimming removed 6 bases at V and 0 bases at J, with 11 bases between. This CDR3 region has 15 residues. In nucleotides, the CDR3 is TGTGCCAGCAGGGTCGAGCTCGCGAACACCGGGGAGCTGTTTTTT. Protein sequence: CASRVELANTGELFF.

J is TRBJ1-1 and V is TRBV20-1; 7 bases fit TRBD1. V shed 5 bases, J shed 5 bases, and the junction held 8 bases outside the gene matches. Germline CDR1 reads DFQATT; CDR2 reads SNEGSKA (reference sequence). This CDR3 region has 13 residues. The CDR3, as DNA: TGCAGTGCTTTCCGACAGGGAAGGACTGAAGCTTTCTTT. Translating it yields CSAFRQGRTEAFF.

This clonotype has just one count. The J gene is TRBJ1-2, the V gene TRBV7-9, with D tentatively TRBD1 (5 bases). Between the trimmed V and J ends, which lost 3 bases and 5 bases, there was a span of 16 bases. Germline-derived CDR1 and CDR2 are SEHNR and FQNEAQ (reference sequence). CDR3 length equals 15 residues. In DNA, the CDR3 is TGTGCCAGCAGCTTCTCCGACGTCGAGGGGTATGGCTACACCTTC. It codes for CASSFSDVEGYGYTF.

CDR3 sequence reads: CASSDGRVGTDTQYF. The CDR3 bases are TGCGCCAGCAGCGATGGGAGAGTGGGGACAGATACGCAGTATTTT. The chain couples TRBV5-1 to TRBJ2-3; D perhaps matches TRBD2 (5 bases). This CDR3 is built from 15 residues. V was trimmed by 4 bases and J by 3 bases, leaving 15 bases between them. CDR1 and CDR2 from the germline V gene are SGHRS and YFSETQ.

The CDR3 sequence: CASSGQGSANTGELFF. CDR3 coding DNA: TGTGCCAGCAGTGGACAGGGGTCCGCGAACACCGGGGAGCTGTTTTTT. This rearrangement joins TRBV6-1 to TRBJ2-2; the match to TRBD1 covers 8 bases. CDR1 is MNHNS and CDR2 is SASEGT in the germline V gene. The junction had 4 bases not matched to a gene; V was cut back by 4 bases and J by 0 bases. This CDR3 is 16 amino acids long.

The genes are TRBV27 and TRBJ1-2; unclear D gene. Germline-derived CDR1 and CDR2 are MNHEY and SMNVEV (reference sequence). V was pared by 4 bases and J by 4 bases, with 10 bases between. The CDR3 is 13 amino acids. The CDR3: CASSWAASYGYTF. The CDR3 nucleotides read TGTGCCAGCAGTTGGGCAGCTTCCTATGGCTACACCTTC.

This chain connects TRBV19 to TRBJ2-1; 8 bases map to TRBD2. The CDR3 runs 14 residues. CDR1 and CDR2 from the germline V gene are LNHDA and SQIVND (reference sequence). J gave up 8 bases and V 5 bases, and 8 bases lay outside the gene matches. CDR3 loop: CASSRGRTFDEQFF. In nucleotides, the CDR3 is TGTGCCAGTAGTCGCGGGAGGACTTTTGATGAGCAGTTCTTC. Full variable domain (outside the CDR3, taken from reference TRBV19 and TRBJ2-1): DGGITQSPKYLFRKEGQNVTLSCEQNLNHDAMYWYRQDPGQGLRLIYYSQIVNDFQKGDIAEGYSVSREKKESFPLTVTSAQKNPTAFYLCASSRGRTFDEQFFGPGTRLTVL.

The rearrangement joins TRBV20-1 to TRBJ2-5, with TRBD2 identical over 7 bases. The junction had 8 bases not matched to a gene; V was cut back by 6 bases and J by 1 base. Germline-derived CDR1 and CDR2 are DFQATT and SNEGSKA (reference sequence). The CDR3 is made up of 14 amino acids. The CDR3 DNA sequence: TGCAGTGCGGAGCGCACGGGGGGCCAAGAGACCCAGTACTTC. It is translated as CSAERTGGQETQYF.

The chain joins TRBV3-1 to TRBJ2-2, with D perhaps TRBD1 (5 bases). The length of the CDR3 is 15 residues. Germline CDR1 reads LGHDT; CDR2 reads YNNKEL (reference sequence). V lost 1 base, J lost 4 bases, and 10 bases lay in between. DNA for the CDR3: TGTGCCAGCAGCCAAGTGCAGGGTGGCACCGGGGAGCTGTTTTTT. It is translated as CASSQVQGGTGELFF.

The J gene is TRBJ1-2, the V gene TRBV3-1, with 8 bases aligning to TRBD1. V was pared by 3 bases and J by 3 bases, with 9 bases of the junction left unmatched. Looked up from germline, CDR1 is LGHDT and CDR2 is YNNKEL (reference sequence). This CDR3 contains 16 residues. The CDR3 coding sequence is TGTGCCAGCAGCCATAGGACAGGGTTACCCTACTATGGCTACACCTTC. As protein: CASSHRTGLPYYGYTF. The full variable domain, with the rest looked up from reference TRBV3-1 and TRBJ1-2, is DTAVSQTPKYLVTQMGNDKSIKCEQNLGHDTMYWYKQDSKKFLKIMFSYNNKELIINETVPNRFSPKSPDKAHLNLHINSLELGDSAVYFCASSHRTGLPYYGYTFGSGTRLTVV.

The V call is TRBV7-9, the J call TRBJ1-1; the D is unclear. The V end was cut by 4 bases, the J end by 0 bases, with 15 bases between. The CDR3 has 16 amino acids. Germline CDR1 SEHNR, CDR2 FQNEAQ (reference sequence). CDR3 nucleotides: TGTGCCAGCAGCTCCCGGGCGAGAGTACTGAACACTGAAGCTTTCTTT. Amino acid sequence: CASSSRARVLNTEAFF.

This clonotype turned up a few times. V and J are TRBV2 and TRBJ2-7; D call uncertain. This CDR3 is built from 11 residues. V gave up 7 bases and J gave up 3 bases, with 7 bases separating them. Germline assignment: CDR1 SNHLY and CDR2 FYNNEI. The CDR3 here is CASKTLYEQYF. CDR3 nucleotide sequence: TGTGCCAGCAAGACACTCTACGAGCAGTACTTC.

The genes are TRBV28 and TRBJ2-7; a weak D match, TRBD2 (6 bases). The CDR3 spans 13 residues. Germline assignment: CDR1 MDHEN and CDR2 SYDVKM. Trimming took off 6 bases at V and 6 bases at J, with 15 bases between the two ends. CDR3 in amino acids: CASRYNQGLEQYF. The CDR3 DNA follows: TGTGCCAGCAGATATAACCAGGGACTCGAGCAGTACTTC.

CDR3 sequence reads: CASSPSVGTGSYEQYF. The CDR3 DNA sequence: TGTGCCAGCAGTCCGTCGGTCGGGACGGGTTCTTACGAGCAGTACTTC. The V gene is TRBV28, the J gene TRBJ2-7; either TRBD1 or TRBD2 may supply D (5 bases each). CDR1 and CDR2 from the germline V gene are MDHEN and SYDVKM. The V end lost 5 bases, the J end lost 4 bases, and 21 bases lay between the germline ends. CDR3 length: 16 amino acids.

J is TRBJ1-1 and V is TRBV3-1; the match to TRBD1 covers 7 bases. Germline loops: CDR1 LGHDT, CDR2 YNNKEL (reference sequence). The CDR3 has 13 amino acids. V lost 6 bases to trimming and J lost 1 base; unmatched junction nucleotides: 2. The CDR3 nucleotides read TGTGCCAGCAGTAGACAGGGGAACACTGAAGCTTTCTTT. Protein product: CASSRQGNTEAFF.

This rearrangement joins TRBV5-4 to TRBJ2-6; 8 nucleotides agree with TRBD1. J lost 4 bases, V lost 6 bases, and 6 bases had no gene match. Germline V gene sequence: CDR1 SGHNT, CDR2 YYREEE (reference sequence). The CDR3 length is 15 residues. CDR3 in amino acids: CASIRTGPGANVLTF. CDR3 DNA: TGTGCCAGCATCCGGACAGGGCCGGGGGCCAACGTCCTGACTTTC.

The CDR3 nucleotides are TGTGCCAGCAGCCCAGCGACAGGGGGCGGACCGGAGACCCAGTACTTC. Its translation is CASSPATGGGPETQYF. This chain uses TRBV7-9 with TRBJ2-5; TRBD1 agrees at 10 bases. Per germline, CDR1 SEHNR and CDR2 FQNEAQ (reference sequence). The CDR3 runs 16 residues. J lost 5 bases, V lost 5 bases, and 11 bases had no gene match.

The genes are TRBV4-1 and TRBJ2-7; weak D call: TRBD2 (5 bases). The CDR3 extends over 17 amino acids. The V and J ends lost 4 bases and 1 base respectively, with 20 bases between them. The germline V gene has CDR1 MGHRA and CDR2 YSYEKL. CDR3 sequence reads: CASSPGVDSKFSYEQYF. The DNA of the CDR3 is TGCGCCAGCAGCCCGGGTGTGGACTCGAAATTTTCCTACGAGCAGTACTTC.

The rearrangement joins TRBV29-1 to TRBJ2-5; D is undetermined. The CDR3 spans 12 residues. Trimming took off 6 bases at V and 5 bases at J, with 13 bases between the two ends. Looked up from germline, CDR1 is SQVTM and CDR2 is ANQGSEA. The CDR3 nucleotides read TGCAGCGTCGGTATTCCATCGGAGACCCAGTACTTC. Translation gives CSVGIPSETQYF.

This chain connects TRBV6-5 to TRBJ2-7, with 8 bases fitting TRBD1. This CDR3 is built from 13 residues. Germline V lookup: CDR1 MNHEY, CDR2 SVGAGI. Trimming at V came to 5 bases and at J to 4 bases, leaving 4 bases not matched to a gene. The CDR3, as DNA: TGTGCCAGCAGTCACCGGACAGGGTACGAGCAGTACTTC. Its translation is CASSHRTGYEQYF.

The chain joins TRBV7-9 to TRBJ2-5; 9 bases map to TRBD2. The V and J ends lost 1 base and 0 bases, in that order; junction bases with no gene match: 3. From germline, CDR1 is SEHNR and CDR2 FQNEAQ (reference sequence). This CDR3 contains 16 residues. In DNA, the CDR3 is TGTGCCAGCAGCTTAGGGATAGCGGGAGACCAAGAGACCCAGTACTTC. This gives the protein CASSLGIAGDQETQYF.

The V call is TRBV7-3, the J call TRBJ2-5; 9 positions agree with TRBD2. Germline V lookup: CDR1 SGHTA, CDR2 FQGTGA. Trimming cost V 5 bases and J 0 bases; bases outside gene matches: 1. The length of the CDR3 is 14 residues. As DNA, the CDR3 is TGTGCCAGCAGCCTAGCGGGAAACCAAGAGACCCAGTACTTC. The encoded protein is CASSLAGNQETQYF.